This T cell receptor (beta chain) was captured by sequencing in a study of blood T cell repertoires in COVID-19. Study overall: Italy, Spain and the United States were the sources of the convalescent and acute COVID-19 samples.

Profiling relied on immunoSEQ multiplex PCR, and the TCRdb table lists in-frame clones only, not all of them. This sample has about 380,000 clones, with nearly 90% found just once. Germline CDR1 and CDR2: MNHEY and SVGAGI. The CDR3 is made up of 13 amino acids. With 6 bases removed from V and 7 bases from J, the gap between germline ends came to 10 bases. Material for sequencing was peripheral blood. The source of this sequence is a man in his late teens or twenties with active or convalescent COVID-19. V is TRBV6-5 and J is TRBJ1-6, with a weak D call TRBD1 (5 bases). The CDR3 DNA reads as TGTGCCAGCAGGGGGCTGGAGAATTCACCCCTCCACTTT. As protein: CASRGLENSPLHF.